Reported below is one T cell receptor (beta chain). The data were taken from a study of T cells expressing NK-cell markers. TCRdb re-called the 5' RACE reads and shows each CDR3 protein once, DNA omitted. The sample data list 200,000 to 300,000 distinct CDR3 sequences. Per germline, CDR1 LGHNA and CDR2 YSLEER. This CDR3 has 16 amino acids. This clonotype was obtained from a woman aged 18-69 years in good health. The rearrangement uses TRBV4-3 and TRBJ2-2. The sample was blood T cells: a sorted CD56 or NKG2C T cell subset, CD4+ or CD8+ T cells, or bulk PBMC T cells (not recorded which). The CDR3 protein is CASSLLSGANTGELFF.